This T cell receptor (beta chain) came from a study of T cells in tuberculosis. Produced via immunoSEQ multiplex PCR; TCRdb's table is partial and in-frame only. Found here are nearly 60,000 clones, 70% to 90% of them singletons; the top ten hold around a fifth. Sorting used thawed, overnight-rested PBMC stained with anti-CD3, a viability dye and GMM-loaded CD1B tetramer. The CD1B tetramers carried C32 glucose monomycolate purified from Rhodococcus equi. Before cryopreservation, the sorted PBMC lost their CD14-expressing monocytes. The CDR3 covers 15 residues. Germline assignment: CDR1 KGHSH and CDR2 LQKENI. Trimming took 2 bases from V and 4 from J, leaving 14 bases between them.

The sequenced sample consisted of CD1b-GMM tetramer-negative cells sorted from PBMCs. The sequence was collected from an adult woman with latent tuberculosis. The V call is TRBV18, the J call TRBJ1-1; no clear D gene. For the CDR3, the DNA is TGTGCCAGCTCACCAGACCATCCAGGTCTCACTGAAGCTTTCTTT. The encoded protein is CASSPDHPGLTEAFF.